This TCR beta chain was found in a study of monozygotic twins with inflammatory bowel disease. Germline V CDR1 and CDR2: MNHEY, SMNVEV (reference sequence). The CDR3 extends over 18 amino acids. TCRdb re-called the 5' RACE reads and gives one entry per CDR3 protein, without DNA. This sample contains approximately 400,000 distinct CDR3 sequences. This sequence was found in a human donor with ulcerative colitis or Crohn's disease, or a healthy co-twin of an affected twin (not recorded which). The chain uses TRBV27 and TRBJ2-1; checking the TCRdb D call of TRBD1 is not possible without DNA. Sequences were obtained from blood. The CDR3 spells CASSLKSQWTGINNEQFF.